These 25 T cell receptor beta chains share one sample of origin, sequenced in a study of PD-1 blockade in classical Hodgkin lymphoma. Patients all relapsed after autologous stem cell transplantation, and there was variation in brentuximab vedotin exposure. Assay used: immunoSEQ multiplex PCR; TCRdb lists only in-frame clones, some missing. Counted here are 15,000 or so clones, 81% occurring once; the ten biggest clones make up 24%. The specimen comprised peripheral blood mononuclear cells (PBMCs), sampled at baseline. Every receptor here comes from a human donor with classical Hodgkin lymphoma.

This sequence joins TRBV28 and TRBJ2-6; D possibly matches TRBD1 or TRBD2 (5 bases each). The CDR3 has 15 amino acids. Deletions cut 8 bases from V and 3 bases from J, with 14 bases between. CDR1 is MDHEN, CDR2 SYDVKM, per germline. The CDR3 protein is CASRGGGFGANVLTF. Here the CDR3 DNA reads TGTGCCAGCCGGGGCGGAGGCTTTGGGGCCAACGTCCTGACTTTC.

This chain joins TRBV12-5 and TRBJ2-7, with D possibly matching TRBD1 (5 bases). Deletions cut 2 bases from V and 4 bases from J, with 18 bases between. Per germline, CDR1 LGHNT and CDR2 FRNRAP. The CDR3 extends over 16 amino acids. CDR3 DNA: TGTGCTAGTGGTTTGCGTACGACAGTCCGACTTTACGAGCAGTACTTC. Protein: CASGLRTTVRLYEQYF.

The chain couples TRBV2 to TRBJ2-2; the match to TRBD1 covers 9 bases. CDR3 size: 17 residues. The germline CDR1 and CDR2 sequences are SNHLY and FYNNEI. The trim removed 6 bases at V and 0 bases at J, leaving 8 bases unmatched. CDR3 region: CASRDGTGIANTGELFF. CDR3 nucleotides: TGTGCCAGCAGGGACGGGACAGGGATCGCGAACACCGGGGAGCTGTTTTTT.

The chain is built from TRBV5-1 and TRBJ1-1; D is uncertain. V lost 4 bases, J lost 1 base, and 14 bases lay in between. The CDR3 has 15 residues. CDR1 is SGHRS, CDR2 YFSETQ, per germline. The CDR3 spells CASSPTLRKNTEAFF. The CDR3 region has the DNA TGCGCCAGCAGCCCGACTCTTAGAAAGAACACTGAAGCTTTCTTT.

The chain carries TRBV6-1 and TRBJ1-5; 9 positions agree with TRBD1. Trimming cost V 6 bases and J 0 bases; bases outside gene matches: 3. CDR3 size: 15 residues. From germline, CDR1 is MNHNS and CDR2 SASEGT. CDR3 sequence reads: CASSGQGYSNQPQHF. The CDR3, as DNA: TGTGCCAGCAGCGGACAGGGGTATAGCAATCAGCCCCAGCATTTT.

The J gene is TRBJ2-1, the V gene TRBV18, with 10 positions matching TRBD2. J gave up 8 bases and V 6 bases, and 10 bases lay outside the gene matches. The germline gives CDR1 KGHSH, CDR2 LQKENI. There are 15 residues in the CDR3. CDR3 sequence (DNA): TGTGCCAGCTCCCGCAGCGGGGGGGCGGTTGATGAGCAGTTCTTC. Translation: CASSRSGGAVDEQFF.

V gene TRBV27 combines with J gene TRBJ2-2; a possible D gene is TRBD2 (5 bases). The CDR3 extends over 15 amino acids. Germline V lookup: CDR1 MNHEY, CDR2 SMNVEV (reference sequence). The V gene lost 1 base and the J gene lost 7 bases, with 13 bases spanning the gap. The CDR3 sequence is CASSLFSPGSGELFF. The CDR3 DNA reads TGTGCCAGCAGTTTATTTTCACCTGGGAGCGGGGAGCTGTTTTTT.

V and J are TRBV6-6 and TRBJ2-1; tentative D call: TRBD2 (6 bases). Trimming shortened V by 5 bases and J by 8 bases, and 10 bases separated the two germline ends. CDR1 is MNHNY and CDR2 is SVGAGI in the germline V gene (reference sequence). The CDR3 has 12 amino acids. CDR3 region: CASSQGGDEQFF. Here the CDR3 DNA reads TGTGCCAGCAGTCAGGGAGGCGATGAGCAGTTCTTC.

Of note for this clone: The same CDR3 is also encoded by other DNA sequences in this sample. V usage is TRBV19 and J usage is TRBJ1-5; D ambiguous. The V gene's germline CDR1 is LNHDA and CDR2 SQIVND (reference sequence). The CDR3 covers 12 residues. The ends were cut back, 6 bases at V and 3 bases at J, with 6 bases in the middle. The CDR3 here is CASSPFNQPQHF. The CDR3 DNA follows: TGTGCCAGTAGCCCCTTCAATCAGCCCCAGCATTTT. The variable domain in full, completed from reference TRBV19 and TRBJ1-5, reads DGGITQSPKYLFRKEGQNVTLSCEQNLNHDAMYWYRQDPGQGLRLIYYSQIVNDFQKGDIAEGYSVSREKKESFPLTVTSAQKNPTAFYLCASSPFNQPQHFGDGTRLSIL.

The V call is TRBV4-1, the J call TRBJ1-2; D gene unclear. The germline V and J ends were trimmed by 2 bases and 2 bases, with 21 bases remaining between them. Looked up from germline, CDR1 is MGHRA and CDR2 is YSYEKL. This CDR3 contains 18 residues. This CDR3 reads CASSQPTVGPELNYGYTF. The CDR3 DNA reads TGCGCCAGCAGCCAACCCACCGTTGGGCCAGAACTGAACTATGGCTACACCTTC.

In this sample, this clone turned up once. This chain uses TRBV5-1 with TRBJ1-1, with 7 positions matching TRBD1. The CDR3 loop spans 14 amino acids. CDR1 SGHRS and CDR2 YFSETQ come from the germline V gene. V shed 4 bases, J shed 3 bases, and the junction held 6 bases outside the gene matches. The CDR3 region has the DNA TGCGCCAGCAGCGACCGGGACAGATACACTGAAGCTTTCTTT. Amino acids: CASSDRDRYTEAFF. The variable domain in full, with the rest retrieved from reference TRBV5-1 and TRBJ1-1, is KAGVTQTPRYLIKTRGQQVTLSCSPISGHRSVSWYQQTPGQGLQFLFEYFSETQRNKGNFPGRFSGRQFSNSRSEMNVSTLELGDSALYLCASSDRDRYTEAFFGQGTRLTVV.

The chain uses TRBV6-1 and TRBJ1-2; D is perhaps TRBD1 (5 bases). Trimming removed 3 bases from V and 5 bases from J, with 7 bases in between. CDR1 is MNHNS and CDR2 is SASEGT in the germline V gene. The CDR3 extends over 12 amino acids. This CDR3 reads CASSDPGYGYTF. The CDR3 bases are TGTGCCAGCAGTGACCCAGGGTATGGCTACACCTTC.

The rearrangement uses TRBV7-8 and TRBJ1-6; TRBD1 is a possible D gene (6 bases). CDR1 is SGHVS and CDR2 is FQNEAQ in the germline V gene. This CDR3 has 16 residues. V gave up 4 bases and J gave up 9 bases, with 19 bases separating them. CDR3 nucleotide sequence: TGTGCCAGCAGCTCCCGTACGGGGGCGGCAGGTTCACCCCTCCACTTT. Protein product: CASSSRTGAAGSPLHF.

The rearrangement uses TRBV7-9 and TRBJ2-7; D may be TRBD2 (5 bases). This CDR3 spans 14 amino acids. Germline values: CDR1 SEHNR, CDR2 FQNEAQ (reference sequence). The V end lost 5 bases, the J end lost 4 bases, and 15 bases lay between the germline ends. The DNA for the CDR3 is TGTGCCAGCAGCCAAGACCGCGGGTTTTACGAGCAGTACTTC. The encoded protein is CASSQDRGFYEQYF.

The chain combines TRBV5-6 with TRBJ2-5, with 7 nucleotides matching TRBD2. The CDR3 length is 16 residues. V was pared by 4 bases and J by 4 bases, with 13 bases of the junction left unmatched. The V gene's germline CDR1 is SGHDT and CDR2 YYEEEE. CDR3 in DNA: TGTGCCAGCAGCACCCCGGGACTAATAACTCTAGAGACCCAGTACTTC. Its protein is CASSTPGLITLETQYF. Based on the CDR3 plus reference TRBV5-6 and TRBJ2-5, the full variable domain is DAGVTQSPTHLIKTRGQQVTLRCSPKSGHDTVSWYQQALGQGPQFIFQYYEEEERQRGNFPDRFSGHQFPNYSSELNVNALLLGDSALYLCASSTPGLITLETQYFGPGTRLLVL.

The chain is built from TRBV6-5 and TRBJ2-7; D tentatively reads TRBD1 or TRBD2 (5 bases each). Germline-derived CDR1 and CDR2 are MNHEY and SVGAGI. The CDR3 runs to 14 residues. Trimming took 5 bases from V and 4 from J, leaving 15 bases between them. CDR3 DNA: TGTGCCAGCAGTCCTATATGGGACGGTTACGAGCAGTACTTC. It encodes CASSPIWDGYEQYF.

The chain combines TRBV15 with TRBJ1-5; D unresolved. The V gene's germline CDR1 is LNHNV and CDR2 YYDKDF (reference sequence). V dropped 8 bases and J dropped 4 bases, with 18 bases sitting between them. This CDR3 contains 15 residues. The CDR3, as DNA: TGTGCCACCCGGTCCCCTCGGGCGAAGAATCAGCCCCAGCATTTT. Translation: CATRSPRAKNQPQHF.

The chain links TRBV15 to TRBJ1-5; tentatively, D is TRBD1 (6 bases). V shed 1 base and J shed 4 bases, with 17 bases lying between them. This CDR3 is 17 amino acids long. Germline V gene sequence: CDR1 LNHNV, CDR2 YYDKDF (reference sequence). The DNA for the CDR3 is TGTGCCACCAGCAGAGTCTTAACAGGGTATGTAAATCAGCCCCAGCATTTT. It translates to CATSRVLTGYVNQPQHF.

This chain connects TRBV7-8 to TRBJ1-1, with TRBD1 identical over 7 bases. Germline CDR1 and CDR2: SGHVS and FQNEAQ. V lost 5 bases and J lost 1; bases outside the gene matches: 7. CDR3 size: 15 residues. The CDR3 nucleotides are TGTGCCAGCAGCCCCTATTGGACAGGGAACACTGAAGCTTTCTTT. This sequence encodes CASSPYWTGNTEAFF.

The chain links TRBV6-5 to TRBJ2-5; D is possibly TRBD1 or TRBD2 (5 bases each). The CDR3 is made up of 14 amino acids. CDR1 is MNHEY and CDR2 is SVGAGI in the germline V gene. V gave up 10 bases and J gave up 4 bases, with 19 bases separating them. CDR3 amino acids: CATPGRNQGETQYF. The CDR3 DNA follows: TGTGCCACTCCGGGACGGAACCAGGGAGAGACCCAGTACTTC.

The chain carries TRBV7-9 and TRBJ1-2; TRBD1 matches 7 bases. V lost 3 bases to trimming and J lost 6 bases; unmatched junction nucleotides: 4. This CDR3 is built from 13 residues. Germline V gene data show CDR1 as SEHNR and CDR2 as FQNEAQ (reference sequence). The CDR3 sequence is CASSFTDRDGYTF. Here the CDR3 DNA reads TGTGCCAGCAGCTTCACTGACAGGGATGGCTACACCTTC.

The gene calls are TRBV18 and TRBJ1-5; the D is unclear. V lost 3 bases to trimming and J lost 0 bases, with 15 bases between them. This CDR3 spans 17 amino acids. In germline, CDR1 is KGHSH, CDR2 LQKENI. The CDR3 reads CASSPVAVGYSNQPQHF. DNA of the CDR3: TGTGCCAGCTCACCGGTAGCCGTTGGGTATAGCAATCAGCCCCAGCATTTT.

The V call is TRBV6-5, the J call TRBJ2-1; 7 nucleotides align to TRBD1. The CDR3 spans 14 residues. The trim removed 5 bases at V and 6 bases at J, leaving 7 bases unmatched. Per the germline V gene, CDR1 is MNHEY and CDR2 is SVGAGI. CDR3 loop: CASSLDGTANEQFF. The CDR3 DNA follows: TGTGCCAGCAGTCTGGATGGGACAGCCAATGAGCAGTTCTTC.

The J gene is TRBJ1-1, the V gene TRBV27, with 7 positions matching TRBD1. V trimming: 5 bases; J trimming: 5 bases; junction bases outside the gene matches: 11. The CDR3 has 15 amino acids. Germline V gene data show CDR1 as MNHEY and CDR2 as SMNVEV (reference sequence). In nucleotides, the CDR3 is TGTGCCAGCAGTCCGAGACAGGGCGGAACAACTGAAGCTTTCTTT. It specifies CASSPRQGGTTEAFF.

This clone was counted a single time. The chain is built from TRBV2 and TRBJ2-3; TRBD2 matches at 8 bases. Germline CDR1 and CDR2: SNHLY and FYNNEI. The CDR3 runs to 16 residues. Trimming took 4 bases from V and 0 from J; bases not matched to a gene: 6. The CDR3 DNA follows: TGTGCCAGCAGTGTCGTAGCGGGGATCAGCACAGATACGCAGTATTTT. Amino acid sequence: CASSVVAGISTDTQYF.